A selection of T cell receptor beta chains follows, all from one sample in a study of T cell responses to AZD1222 COVID-19 vaccine. TCRdb's copy holds only in-frame clones and misses some; the assay was immunoSEQ multiplex PCR. This sample has 150,000 or so clones, with about 91% found just once. This material consisted of peripheral blood, taken 28 days after the second AZD1222 dose. The receptor source for this set is an adult who received the AZD1222 COVID-19 vaccine. CDR3s include the opening cysteine and the closing phenylalanine or tryptophan. The order of the fields is clone size, J gene, D gene, V gene, CDR3 protein, CDR3 DNA. D genes are given only for firm matches. Some rows mark clone size as missing; the rest say once, few, many or name a class of expanded clone.

abundance: NA
j_gene: TRBJ1-6
d_gene: TRBD1
v_gene: TRBV27
CDR3aa: CAGGKDRGNGDYNSPLHF
CDR3nt: TGTGCCGGTGGTAAGGACAGGGGGAATGGGGACTATAATTCACCCCTCCACTTT

abundance: NA
j_gene: TRBJ2-3
d_gene: NA
v_gene: TRBV6-5
CDR3aa: CASSYQGPDTQYF
CDR3nt: TGTGCCAGCAGTTACCAGGGCCCAGATACGCAGTATTTT

abundance: NA
j_gene: TRBJ2-1
d_gene: TRBD2
v_gene: TRBV4-2
CDR3aa: CASSPLLATTYNEQFF
CDR3nt: TGTGCCAGCAGCCCGTTACTAGCGACAACCTACAATGAGCAGTTCTTC

abundance: NA
j_gene: TRBJ2-6
d_gene: NA
v_gene: TRBV14
CDR3aa: CASSQDHGAHNVLTF
CDR3nt: TGTGCCAGCAGCCAAGACCACGGGGCCCACAACGTCCTGACTTTC

abundance: NA
j_gene: TRBJ2-7
d_gene: TRBD1
v_gene: TRBV6-2/TRBV6-3
CDR3aa: CASSMGQSIEQYF
CDR3nt: TGTGCCAGCAGCATGGGACAGAGCATCGAGCAGTACTTC

abundance: NA
j_gene: TRBJ1-2
d_gene: TRBD1
v_gene: TRBV5-4
CDR3aa: CASSLKTGDYGYTF
CDR3nt: TGTGCCAGCAGTTTAAAGACAGGGGATTATGGCTACACCTTC

abundance: once
j_gene: TRBJ2-1
d_gene: TRBD2
v_gene: TRBV6-2/TRBV6-3
CDR3aa: CASSYSLAGGYNEQFF
CDR3nt: TGTGCCAGCAGTTACTCCCTAGCGGGGGGCTACAATGAGCAGTTCTTC

abundance: NA
j_gene: TRBJ2-3
d_gene: NA
v_gene: TRBV11-2
CDR3aa: CASSLNLRGKDTQYF
CDR3nt: TGTGCCAGCAGCTTAAATTTAAGGGGGAAAGATACGCAGTATTTT

abundance: NA
j_gene: TRBJ1-5
d_gene: NA
v_gene: TRBV29-1
CDR3aa: CSVGGHNQAQHF
CDR3nt: TGCAGCGTTGGAGGACACAATCAAGCCCAGCATTTT

abundance: once
j_gene: TRBJ2-1
d_gene: NA
v_gene: TRBV30
CDR3aa: CAWSLQGNEQFF
CDR3nt: TGTGCCTGGAGTCTACAGGGCAATGAGCAGTTCTTC

abundance: NA
j_gene: TRBJ2-1
d_gene: TRBD2
v_gene: TRBV11-2
CDR3aa: CASSRLAGGNEQFF
CDR3nt: TGTGCCAGCAGCCGACTAGCGGGAGGCAATGAGCAGTTCTTC

abundance: NA
j_gene: TRBJ1-6
d_gene: NA
v_gene: TRBV7-2
CDR3aa: CASSFYLREAPLHF
CDR3nt: TGTGCCAGCAGCTTTTATCTGAGGGAGGCACCCCTCCACTTT

abundance: NA
j_gene: TRBJ1-1
d_gene: NA
v_gene: TRBV7-6
CDR3aa: CASSLSLSVRRLNTEAFF
CDR3nt: TGTGCCAGCAGCTTAAGCCTATCCGTCAGACGGTTGAACACTGAAGCTTTCTTT

abundance: NA
j_gene: TRBJ1-1
d_gene: TRBD1
v_gene: TRBV19
CDR3aa: CASRRGTGSTEAFF
CDR3nt: TGTGCCAGTAGACGCGGGACAGGGAGCACTGAAGCTTTCTTT

abundance: once
j_gene: TRBJ1-2
d_gene: TRBD1
v_gene: TRBV7-6
CDR3aa: CASSPRQGGGFYGYTF
CDR3nt: TGTGCCAGCAGCCCCCGACAGGGAGGGGGCTTCTATGGCTACACCTTC

abundance: NA
j_gene: TRBJ2-7
d_gene: NA
v_gene: TRBV2
CDR3aa: CASSRDSGGEQYF
CDR3nt: TGTGCCAGCAGTCGGGACTCCGGTGGGGAGCAGTACTTC

abundance: NA
j_gene: TRBJ1-1
d_gene: NA
v_gene: TRBV13
CDR3aa: CASSLPWRDPEAFF
CDR3nt: TGTGCCAGCAGCCTCCCGTGGAGGGATCCTGAAGCTTTCTTT

abundance: once
j_gene: TRBJ2-3
d_gene: TRBD2
v_gene: TRBV30
CDR3aa: CAWSLSGGAFDTQYF
CDR3nt: TGTGCCTGGAGTCTTAGCGGGGGGGCCTTCGATACGCAGTATTTT

abundance: NA
j_gene: TRBJ1-1
d_gene: NA
v_gene: TRBV19
CDR3aa: CASRGIKGGMNTEAFF
CDR3nt: TGTGCCAGTCGGGGGATAAAGGGGGGAATGAACACTGAAGCTTTCTTT

abundance: once
j_gene: TRBJ2-7
d_gene: TRBD1
v_gene: TRBV14
CDR3aa: CASSQEDRGYEQYF
CDR3nt: TGTGCCAGCAGCCAGGAGGACAGGGGTTACGAGCAGTACTTC

abundance: NA
j_gene: TRBJ1-6
d_gene: NA
v_gene: TRBV18
CDR3aa: CASSRQNSPLHF
CDR3nt: TGTGCCAGCTCACGGCAGAATTCACCCCTCCACTTT

abundance: NA
j_gene: TRBJ2-7
d_gene: TRBD2
v_gene: TRBV7-9
CDR3aa: CASSFTSGGASYEQYF
CDR3nt: TGTGCCAGCAGCTTCACTAGCGGGGGGGCTTCCTACGAGCAGTACTTC

abundance: NA
j_gene: TRBJ1-5
d_gene: NA
v_gene: TRBV28
CDR3aa: CASSLGGGNQPQHF
CDR3nt: TGTGCCAGCAGTTTAGGGGGCGGCAATCAGCCCCAGCATTTT

abundance: NA
j_gene: TRBJ2-7
d_gene: NA
v_gene: TRBV11-3
CDR3aa: CASSLNVRSSEQYF
CDR3nt: TGTGCCAGCAGCTTAAATGTAAGAAGTTCCGAGCAGTACTTC

abundance: NA
j_gene: TRBJ2-1
d_gene: TRBD2
v_gene: TRBV9
CDR3aa: CASSGAGGPGEQFF
CDR3nt: TGTGCCAGCAGCGGAGCGGGGGGGCCTGGTGAGCAGTTCTTC

abundance: NA
j_gene: TRBJ2-1
d_gene: NA
v_gene: TRBV6-6
CDR3aa: CASSYPNNEQFF
CDR3nt: TGTGCCAGCAGTTACCCAAACAATGAGCAGTTCTTC

abundance: NA
j_gene: TRBJ1-1
d_gene: NA
v_gene: TRBV19
CDR3aa: CASSIRYPGGDTEAFF
CDR3nt: TGTGCCAGTAGTATACGATACCCGGGGGGAGACACTGAAGCTTTCTTT